This T cell receptor beta chain was profiled in a study of regulatory T cells. Whole-study results and caveats: Hydrophobic residues at CDR3 positions 6 and 7 were enriched in conventional CD4+ T cells of CD3G-deficient patients. In patients, unique TRB V-J pairs were restricted and V/J usage skewed, especially in Tregs.

To note about this clone: Antigen: not known.

Amplification used 52 TRBV primers and 13 TRBJ primers. Clones were read by immunoSEQ multiplex PCR, and TCRdb kept only the in-frame ones, dropping some. The table has over 30,000 clones, over 90% seen once. The V gene lost 1 base and the J gene lost 9 bases, with 13 bases spanning the gap. The CDR3 sequence is 14 residues long. Germline assignment: CDR1 MDHEN and CDR2 SYDVKM. Every patient with CD3G deficiency had evidence of autoimmunity. Patients aged 2 to 39 years had fewer naive T cells. CD4+ cells were sorted into CD25-high CD127-low regulatory cells and CD25-low CD127-high conventional cells. The TCR sequence derives from a child aged 2 to 15 with CD3G deficiency. The chain joins TRBV28 to TRBJ1-5, with D uncertain. Sequencing was done on a sample of conventional CD4+ T cells sorted from blood. The CDR3 nucleotides read TGTGCCAGCAGTTTATCGGACGGGTTTGGGCCCCAGCATTTT. Translated: CASSLSDGFGPQHF.